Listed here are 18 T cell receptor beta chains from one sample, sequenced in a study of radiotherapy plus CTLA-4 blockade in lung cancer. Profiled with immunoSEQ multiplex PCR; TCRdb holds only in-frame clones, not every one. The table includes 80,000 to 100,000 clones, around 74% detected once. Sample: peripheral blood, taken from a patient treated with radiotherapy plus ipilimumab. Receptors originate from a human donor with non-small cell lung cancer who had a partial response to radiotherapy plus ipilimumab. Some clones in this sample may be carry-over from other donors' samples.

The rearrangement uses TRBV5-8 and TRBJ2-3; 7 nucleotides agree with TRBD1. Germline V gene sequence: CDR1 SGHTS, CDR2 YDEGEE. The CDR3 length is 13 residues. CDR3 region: CGYRGRLTDTQYF. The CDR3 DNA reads TGTGGGTACAGGGGACGCCTCACAGATACGCAGTATTTT.

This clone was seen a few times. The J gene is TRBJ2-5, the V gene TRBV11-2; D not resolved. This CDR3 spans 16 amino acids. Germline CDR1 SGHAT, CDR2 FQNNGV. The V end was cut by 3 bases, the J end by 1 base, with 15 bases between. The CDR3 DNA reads TGTGCCAGCAGCTTCTTTCCCCCCCGTTTCCAAGAGACCCAGTACTTC. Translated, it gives CASSFFPPRFQETQYF.

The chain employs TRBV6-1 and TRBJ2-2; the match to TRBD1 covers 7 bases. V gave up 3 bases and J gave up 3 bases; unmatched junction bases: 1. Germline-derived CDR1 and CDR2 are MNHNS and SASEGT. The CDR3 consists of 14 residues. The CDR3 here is CASSDRGYTGELFF. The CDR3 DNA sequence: TGTGCCAGCAGTGACAGGGGGTACACCGGGGAGCTGTTTTTT.

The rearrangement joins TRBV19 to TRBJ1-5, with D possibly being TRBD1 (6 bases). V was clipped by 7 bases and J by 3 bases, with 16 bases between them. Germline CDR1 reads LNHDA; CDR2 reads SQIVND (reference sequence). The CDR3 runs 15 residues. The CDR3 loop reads CASTPRGHLNQPQHF. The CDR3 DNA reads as TGTGCCAGTACTCCGAGGGGACATCTCAATCAGCCCCAGCATTTT. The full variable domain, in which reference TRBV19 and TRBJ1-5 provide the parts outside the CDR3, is DGGITQSPKYLFRKEGQNVTLSCEQNLNHDAMYWYRQDPGQGLRLIYYSQIVNDFQKGDIAEGYSVSREKKESFPLTVTSAQKNPTAFYLCASTPRGHLNQPQHFGDGTRLSIL.

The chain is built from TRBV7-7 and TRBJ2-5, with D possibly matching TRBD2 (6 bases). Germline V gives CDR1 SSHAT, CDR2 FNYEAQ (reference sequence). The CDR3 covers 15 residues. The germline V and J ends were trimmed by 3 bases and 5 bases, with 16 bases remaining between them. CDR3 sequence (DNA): TGTGCCAGCAGCTTGGAGGGAGTGGTCGGCGAGACCCAGTACTTC. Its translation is CASSLEGVVGETQYF.

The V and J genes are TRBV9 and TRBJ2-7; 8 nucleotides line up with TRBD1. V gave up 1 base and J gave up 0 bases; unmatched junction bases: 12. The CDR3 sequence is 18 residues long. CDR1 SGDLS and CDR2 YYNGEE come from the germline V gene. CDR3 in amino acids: CASSVSGQGRGSSYEQYF. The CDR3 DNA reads TGTGCCAGCAGCGTATCAGGACAGGGTCGGGGCAGCTCCTACGAGCAGTACTTC.

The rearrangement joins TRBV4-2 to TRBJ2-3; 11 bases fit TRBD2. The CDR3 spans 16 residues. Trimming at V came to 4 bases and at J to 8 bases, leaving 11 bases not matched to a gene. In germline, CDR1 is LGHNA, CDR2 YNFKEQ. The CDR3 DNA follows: TGTGCCAGCAGCCTCCAATCTAGCGGGGGGACTGGTACGCAGTATTTT. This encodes CASSLQSSGGTGTQYF.

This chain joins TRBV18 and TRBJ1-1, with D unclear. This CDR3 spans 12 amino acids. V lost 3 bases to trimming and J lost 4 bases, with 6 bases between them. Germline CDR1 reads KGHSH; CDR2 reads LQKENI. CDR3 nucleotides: TGTGCCAGCTCACCCCTCGGCACTGAAGCTTTCTTT. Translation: CASSPLGTEAFF.

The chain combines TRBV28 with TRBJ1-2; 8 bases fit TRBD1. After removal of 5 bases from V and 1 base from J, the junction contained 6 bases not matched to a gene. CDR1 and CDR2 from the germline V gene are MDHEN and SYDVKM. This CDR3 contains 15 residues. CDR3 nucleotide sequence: TGTGCCAGCAGTCGCCAGGGGGCCCTTAACTATGGCTACACCTTC. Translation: CASSRQGALNYGYTF.

In nucleotides, the CDR3 is TGTGCCAGCAGCGCGTGGGGACAGGGGTACACTGAAGCTTTCTTT. It specifies CASSAWGQGYTEAFF. This rearrangement joins TRBV5-8 to TRBJ1-1; 10 nucleotides match TRBD1. V was pared by 4 bases and J by 3 bases, with 6 bases of the junction left unmatched. The CDR3 runs 15 residues. Germline CDR1 and CDR2: SGHTS and YDEGEE.

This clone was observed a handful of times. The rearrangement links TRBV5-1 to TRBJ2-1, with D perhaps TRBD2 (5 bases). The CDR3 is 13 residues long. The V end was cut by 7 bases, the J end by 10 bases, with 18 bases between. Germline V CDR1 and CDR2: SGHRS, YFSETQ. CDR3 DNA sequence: TGCGCCAGCGCGGGTGACCTCACTGGGGAGCAGTTCTTC. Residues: CASAGDLTGEQFF.

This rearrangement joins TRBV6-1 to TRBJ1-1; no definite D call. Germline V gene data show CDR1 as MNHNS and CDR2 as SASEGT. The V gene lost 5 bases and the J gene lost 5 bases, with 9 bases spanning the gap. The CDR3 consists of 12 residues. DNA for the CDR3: TGTGCCAGCAGTTCGACAAGGACTGAAGCTTTCTTT. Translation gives CASSSTRTEAFF.

The CDR3 reads CASSELAGGEDTQYF. The CDR3, as DNA: TGTGCCAGTAGTGAACTAGCGGGGGGGGAAGATACGCAGTATTTT. The genes are TRBV19 and TRBJ2-3, with 13 nucleotides matching TRBD2. Germline CDR1 reads LNHDA; CDR2 reads SQIVND (reference sequence). The CDR3 spans 15 residues. The trim removed 5 bases at V and 5 bases at J, leaving 4 bases unmatched.

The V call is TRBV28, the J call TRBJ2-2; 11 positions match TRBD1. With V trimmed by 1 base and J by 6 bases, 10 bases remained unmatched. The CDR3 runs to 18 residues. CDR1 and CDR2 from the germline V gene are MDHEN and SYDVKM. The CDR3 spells CASSLFGGTGGSAGELFF. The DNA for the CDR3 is TGTGCCAGCAGTTTATTTGGGGGGACAGGGGGTAGCGCCGGGGAGCTGTTTTTT.

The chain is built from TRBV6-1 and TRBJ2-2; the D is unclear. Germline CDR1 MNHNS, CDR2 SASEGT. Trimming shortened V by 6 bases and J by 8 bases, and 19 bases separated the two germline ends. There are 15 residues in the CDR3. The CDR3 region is CASREQLQVTGELFF. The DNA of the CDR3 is TGTGCCAGCAGAGAACAACTTCAAGTGACAGGGGAGCTGTTTTTT.

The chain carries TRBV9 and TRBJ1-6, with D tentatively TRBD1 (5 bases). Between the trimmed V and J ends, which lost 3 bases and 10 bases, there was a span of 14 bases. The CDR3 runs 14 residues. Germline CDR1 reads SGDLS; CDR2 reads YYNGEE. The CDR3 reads CASSASLGGSPLHF. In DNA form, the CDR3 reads TGTGCCAGCAGCGCCTCCCTGGGGGGATCACCCCTCCACTTT.

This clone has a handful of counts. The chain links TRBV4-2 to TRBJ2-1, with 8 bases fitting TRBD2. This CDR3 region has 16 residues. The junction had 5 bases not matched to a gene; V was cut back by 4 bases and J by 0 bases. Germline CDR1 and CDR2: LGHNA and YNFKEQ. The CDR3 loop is CASSPGGGTSYNEQFF. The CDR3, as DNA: TGTGCCAGCAGCCCCGGGGGGGGTACCTCCTACAATGAGCAGTTCTTC.

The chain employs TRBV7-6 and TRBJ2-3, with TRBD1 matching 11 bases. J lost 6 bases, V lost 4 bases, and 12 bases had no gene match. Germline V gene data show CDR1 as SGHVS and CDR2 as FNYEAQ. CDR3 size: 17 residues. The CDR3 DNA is TGTGCCAGCAGCTCCCCGACCGGGACAGGGGGGTTCGATACGCAGTATTTT. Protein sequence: CASSSPTGTGGFDTQYF.